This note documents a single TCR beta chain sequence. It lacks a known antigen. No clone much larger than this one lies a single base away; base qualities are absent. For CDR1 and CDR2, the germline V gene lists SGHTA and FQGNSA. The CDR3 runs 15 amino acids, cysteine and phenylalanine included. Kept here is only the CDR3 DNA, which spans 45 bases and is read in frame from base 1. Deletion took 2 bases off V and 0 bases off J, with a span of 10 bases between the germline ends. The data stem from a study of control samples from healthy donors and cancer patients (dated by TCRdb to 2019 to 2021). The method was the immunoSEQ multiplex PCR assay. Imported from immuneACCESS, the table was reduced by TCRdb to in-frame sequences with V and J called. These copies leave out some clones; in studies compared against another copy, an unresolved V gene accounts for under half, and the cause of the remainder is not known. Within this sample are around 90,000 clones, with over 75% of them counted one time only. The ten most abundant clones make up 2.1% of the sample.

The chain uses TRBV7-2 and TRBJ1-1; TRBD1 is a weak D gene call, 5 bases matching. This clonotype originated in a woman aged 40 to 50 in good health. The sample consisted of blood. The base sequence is TGTGCCAGCAGCTTAACAGGTCCCCTGAACACTGAAGCTTTCTTT. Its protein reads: CASSLTGPLNTEAFF.